These T cell receptor beta chains were read from a single sample in a study of T cell responses to AZD1222 COVID-19 vaccine. Here immunoSEQ multiplex PCR was the method, and the copy in TCRdb shows in-frame clones only, minus some. The sample includes over 45,000 clones, about 85% of them seen just once. This sample comprised peripheral blood, obtained on day 0 of AZD1222 vaccination. These receptors were obtained from an adult in good health. Both conserved end residues are part of each CDR3. Each record gives: CDR3 protein, V gene, J gene.

cdr3_aa: CASRDSLSGNTIYF
v_call: TRBV6-5
j_call: TRBJ1-3

cdr3_aa: CASSTGTSGGQETQYF
v_call: TRBV9
j_call: TRBJ2-5

cdr3_aa: CASSLQGANQPQHF
v_call: TRBV5-1
j_call: TRBJ1-5

cdr3_aa: CSVDGRGAHTDTQYF
v_call: TRBV29-1
j_call: TRBJ2-3

cdr3_aa: CASSQAALERNSPLHF
v_call: TRBV4-2
j_call: TRBJ1-6

cdr3_aa: CASSLGTEMNTEAFF
v_call: TRBV11-3
j_call: TRBJ1-1

cdr3_aa: CASSQVGMNTEAFF
v_call: TRBV3-1/TRBV3-2
j_call: TRBJ1-1

cdr3_aa: CASRWTANEKLFF
v_call: TRBV12-3/TRBV12-4
j_call: TRBJ1-4

cdr3_aa: CASRGGGSDTQYF
v_call: TRBV5-4
j_call: TRBJ2-3

cdr3_aa: CASLGANYGYTF
v_call: TRBV6-5
j_call: TRBJ1-2